This TCR beta chain derives from a study of CD8 T cells in Susac syndrome. Study outcomes and limitations: The authors acknowledged that the study's TCR sequencing and HLA analysis involved relatively few individuals.

TCR beta sequencing covered blood CD8+ and CD4+ T cells. V gave up 3 bases and J gave up 4 bases; unmatched junction bases: 8. The germline gives CDR1 SGHRS, CDR2 YFSETQ. This CDR3 is built from 15 residues. Worth noting for this clonotype: As yet, its antigen is unknown.

An input of about 0.45 to 1 ug of RNA was subjected to reverse transcription using random hexamers. TCRdb re-called the immunoSEQ multiplex PCR reads with MiXCR, one entry per CDR3 protein. The data hold about 150,000 distinct CDR3 sequences, with roughly 94% observed a single time. V is TRBV5-1 and J is TRBJ2-7, with TRBD1 matching over 9 bases. Sequencing used CD8+ T cells from PBMCs. This sequence was found in a human donor with multiple sclerosis. The CDR3 nucleotides are TGCGCCAGCAGCTACCCGGGACAGGGAGTATACGAGCAGTACTTC. This translates into CASSYPGQGVYEQYF.